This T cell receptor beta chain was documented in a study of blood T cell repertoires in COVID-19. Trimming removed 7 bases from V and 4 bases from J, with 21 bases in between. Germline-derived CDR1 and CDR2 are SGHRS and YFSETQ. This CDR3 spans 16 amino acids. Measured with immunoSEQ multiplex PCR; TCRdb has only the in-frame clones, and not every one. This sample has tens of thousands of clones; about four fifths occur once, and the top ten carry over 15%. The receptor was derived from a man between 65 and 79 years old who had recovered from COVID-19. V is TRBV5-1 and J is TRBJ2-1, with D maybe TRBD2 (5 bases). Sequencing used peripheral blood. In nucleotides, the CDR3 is TGCGCCAGCCGGGGTAGTATGGCGCAAGAGTACAATGAGCAGTTCTTC. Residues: CASRGSMAQEYNEQFF.